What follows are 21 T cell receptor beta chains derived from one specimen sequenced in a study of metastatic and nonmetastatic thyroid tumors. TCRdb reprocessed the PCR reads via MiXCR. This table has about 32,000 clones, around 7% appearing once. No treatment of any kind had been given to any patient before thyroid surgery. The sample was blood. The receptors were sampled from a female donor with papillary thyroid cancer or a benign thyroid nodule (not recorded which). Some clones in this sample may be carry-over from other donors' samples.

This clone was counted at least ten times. The CDR3 region has the DNA TGTGCCAGCAGCAACACAGGGATTTATGGCTACACCTTC. Translation gives CASSNTGIYGYTF. This sequence joins TRBV7-2 and TRBJ1-2; a possible D gene is TRBD1 (6 bases). The CDR3 is 13 residues long. Germline V gives CDR1 SGHTA, CDR2 FQGNSA. V lost 5 bases, J lost 5 bases, and 12 bases lay in between. Full variable domain (rest looked up from reference TRBV7-2 and TRBJ1-2): GAGVSQSPSNKVTEKGKDVELRCDPISGHTALYWYRQSLGQGLEFLIYFQGNSAPDKSGLPSDRFSAERTGGSVSTLTIQRTQQEDSAVYLCASSNTGIYGYTFGSGTRLTVV.

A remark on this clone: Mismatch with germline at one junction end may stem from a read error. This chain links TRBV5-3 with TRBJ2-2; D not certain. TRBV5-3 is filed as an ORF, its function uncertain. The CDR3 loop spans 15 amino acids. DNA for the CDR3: TGTGCCAGGAGCTTGTCTCAGATAACTGAGGGGGAGCTGTTTTTT. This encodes CARSLSQITEGELFF.

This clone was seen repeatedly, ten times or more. CDR3 DNA sequence: TGTGCCAGCAGCTCTCTAGGGGGGAACACTGAAGCTTTCTTT. It codes for CASSSLGGNTEAFF. V gene TRBV7-9 combines with J gene TRBJ1-1; D might be TRBD1 (6 bases). Trimming left V 4 bases short and J 1 base short, with 10 bases between. Germline V lookup: CDR1 SEHNR, CDR2 FQNEAQ (reference sequence). The CDR3 has 14 residues.

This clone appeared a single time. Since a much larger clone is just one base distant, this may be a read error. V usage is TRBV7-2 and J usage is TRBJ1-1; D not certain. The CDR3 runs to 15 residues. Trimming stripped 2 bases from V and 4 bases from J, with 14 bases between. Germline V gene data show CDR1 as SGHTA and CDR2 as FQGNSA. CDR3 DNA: TGTGCCAGCAGCTTAAGGCTTGCGGTGATCACTGAAGCTTTCTTT. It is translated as CASSLRLAVITEAFF.

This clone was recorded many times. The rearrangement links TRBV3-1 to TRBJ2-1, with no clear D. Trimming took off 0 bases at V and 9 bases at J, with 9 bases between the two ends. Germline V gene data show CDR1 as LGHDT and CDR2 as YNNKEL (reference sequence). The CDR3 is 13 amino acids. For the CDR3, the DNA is TGTGCCAGCAGCCAAGACTCGCCAGTTGAGCAGTTCTTC. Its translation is CASSQDSPVEQFF.

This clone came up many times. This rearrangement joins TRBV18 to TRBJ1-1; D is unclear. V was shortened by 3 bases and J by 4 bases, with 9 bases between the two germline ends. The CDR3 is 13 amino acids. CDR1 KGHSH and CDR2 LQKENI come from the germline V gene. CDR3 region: CASSPPVRTEAFF. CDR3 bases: TGTGCCAGCTCACCTCCTGTACGCACTGAAGCTTTCTTT.

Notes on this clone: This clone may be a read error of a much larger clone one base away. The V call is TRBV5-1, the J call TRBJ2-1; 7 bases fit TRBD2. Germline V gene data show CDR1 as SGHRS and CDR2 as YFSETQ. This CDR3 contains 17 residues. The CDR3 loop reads CASSSYWIAGLRNVQFF. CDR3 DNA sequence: TGCGCCAGCAGCTCGTATTGGATAGCGGGTTTGAGGAATGTGCAGTTCTTC. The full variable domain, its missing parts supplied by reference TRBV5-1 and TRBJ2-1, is KAGVTQTPRYLIKTRGQQVTLSCSPISGHRSVSWYQQTPGQGLQFLFEYFSETQRNKGNFPGRFSGRQFSNSRSEMNVSTLELGDSALYLCASSSYWIAGLRNVQFFGPGTRLTVL.

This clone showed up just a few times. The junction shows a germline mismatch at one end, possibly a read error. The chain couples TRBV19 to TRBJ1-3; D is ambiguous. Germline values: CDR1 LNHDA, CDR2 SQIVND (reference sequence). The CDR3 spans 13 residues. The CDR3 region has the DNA TGTGCCATCACGGGCCACTCTCGAAACACCATATATTTT. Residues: CAITGHSRNTIYF.

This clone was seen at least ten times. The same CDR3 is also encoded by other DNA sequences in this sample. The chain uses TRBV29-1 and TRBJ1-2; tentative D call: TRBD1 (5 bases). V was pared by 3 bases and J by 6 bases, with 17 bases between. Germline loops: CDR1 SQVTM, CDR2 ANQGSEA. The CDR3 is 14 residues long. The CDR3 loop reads CSVDPSAGLDGYTF. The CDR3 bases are TGCAGCGTTGACCCTTCTGCAGGGTTGGATGGCTACACCTTC.

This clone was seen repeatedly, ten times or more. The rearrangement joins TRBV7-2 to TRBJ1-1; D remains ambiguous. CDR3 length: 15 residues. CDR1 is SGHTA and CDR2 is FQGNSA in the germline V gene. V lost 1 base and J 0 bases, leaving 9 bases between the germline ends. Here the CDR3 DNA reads TGTGCCAGCAGCTTAGGAACCACAGTGAACACTGAAGCTTTCTTT. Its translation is CASSLGTTVNTEAFF.

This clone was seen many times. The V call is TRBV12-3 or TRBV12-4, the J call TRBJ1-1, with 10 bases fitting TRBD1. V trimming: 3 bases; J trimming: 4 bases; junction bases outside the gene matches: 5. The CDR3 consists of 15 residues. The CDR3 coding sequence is TGTGCCAGCAGTTTCCGACAGGGGGCGAGCACTGAAGCTTTCTTT. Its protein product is CASSFRQGASTEAFF.

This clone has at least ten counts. This chain's CDR3 is CASSLEADTQYF. The CDR3 nucleotides are TGTGCCAGCAGCTTGGAGGCAGATACGCAGTATTTT. The chain recombines TRBV5-8 with TRBJ2-3, with D unclear. The CDR3 spans 12 residues. Germline values: CDR1 SGHTS, CDR2 YDEGEE. Trimming shortened V by 0 bases and J by 4 bases, and 3 bases separated the two germline ends.

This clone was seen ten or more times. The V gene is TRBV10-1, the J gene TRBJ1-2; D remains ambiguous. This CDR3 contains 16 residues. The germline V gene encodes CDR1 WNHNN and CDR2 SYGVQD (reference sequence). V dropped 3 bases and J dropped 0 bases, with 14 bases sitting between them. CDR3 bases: TGCGCCAGCAGTGACTACGAAGGGTGGGCTAACTATGGCTACACCTTC. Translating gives CASSDYEGWANYGYTF.

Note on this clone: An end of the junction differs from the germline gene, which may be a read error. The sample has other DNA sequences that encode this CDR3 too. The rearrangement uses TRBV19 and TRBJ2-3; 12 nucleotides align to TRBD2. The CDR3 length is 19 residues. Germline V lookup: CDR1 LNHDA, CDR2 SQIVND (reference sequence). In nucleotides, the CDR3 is TGCGCCAGTAGTATAGATCTATCGGCTAGCGGGGGGGCAACGGATACGCAGTATTTT. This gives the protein CASSIDLSASGGATDTQYF.

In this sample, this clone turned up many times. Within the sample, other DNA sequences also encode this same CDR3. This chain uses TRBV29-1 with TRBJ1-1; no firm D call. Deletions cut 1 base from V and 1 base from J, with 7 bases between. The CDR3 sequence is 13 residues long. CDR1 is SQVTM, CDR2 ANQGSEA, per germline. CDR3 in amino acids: CSVEGLGNTEAFF. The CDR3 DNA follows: TGCAGCGTTGAAGGGCTTGGGAACACTGAAGCTTTCTTT.

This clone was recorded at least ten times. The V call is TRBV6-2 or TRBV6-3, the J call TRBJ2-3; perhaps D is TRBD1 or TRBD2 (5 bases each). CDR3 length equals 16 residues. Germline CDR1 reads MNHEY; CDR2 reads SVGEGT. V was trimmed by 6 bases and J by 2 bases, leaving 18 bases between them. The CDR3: CASRGTGRVYTDTQYF. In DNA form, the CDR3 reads TGTGCCAGCAGAGGGACGGGGCGGGTGTACACAGATACGCAGTATTTT.

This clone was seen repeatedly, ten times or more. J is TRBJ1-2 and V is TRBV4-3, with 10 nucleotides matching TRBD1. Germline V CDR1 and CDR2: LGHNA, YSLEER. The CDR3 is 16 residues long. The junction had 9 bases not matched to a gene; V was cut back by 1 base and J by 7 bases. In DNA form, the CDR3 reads TGCGCCAGCAGCCAAGTTACCGGGACAGGGGCGGCTGGCTACACCTTC. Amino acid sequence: CASSQVTGTGAAGYTF.

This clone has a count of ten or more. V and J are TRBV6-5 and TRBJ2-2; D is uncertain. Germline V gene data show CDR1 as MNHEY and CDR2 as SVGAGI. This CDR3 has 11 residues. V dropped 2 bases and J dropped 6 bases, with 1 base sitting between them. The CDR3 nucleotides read TGTGCCAGCAGTTACGCCGGGGAGCTGTTTTTT. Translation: CASSYAGELFF.

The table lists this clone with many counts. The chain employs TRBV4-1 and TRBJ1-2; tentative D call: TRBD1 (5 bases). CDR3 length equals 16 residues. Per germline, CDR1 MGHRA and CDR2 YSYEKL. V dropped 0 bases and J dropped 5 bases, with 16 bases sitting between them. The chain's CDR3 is CASSQDGTGAGYGYTF. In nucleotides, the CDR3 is TGCGCCAGCAGCCAAGATGGCACAGGCGCTGGGTATGGCTACACCTTC.

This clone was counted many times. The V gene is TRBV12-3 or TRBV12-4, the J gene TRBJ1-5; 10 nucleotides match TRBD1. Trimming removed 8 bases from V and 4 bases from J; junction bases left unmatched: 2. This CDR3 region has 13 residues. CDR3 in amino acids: CASGDRGNQPQHF. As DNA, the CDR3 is TGTGCCAGCGGGGACAGGGGTAATCAGCCCCAGCATTTT.

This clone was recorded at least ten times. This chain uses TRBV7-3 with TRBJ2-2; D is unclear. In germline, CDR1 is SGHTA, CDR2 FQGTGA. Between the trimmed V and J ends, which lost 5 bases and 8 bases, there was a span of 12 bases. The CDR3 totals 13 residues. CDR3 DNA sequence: TGTGCCAGCAGCCCTTCTGTAGCTGGGGAGCTGTTTTTT. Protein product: CASSPSVAGELFF.